Listed below are T cell receptor beta chains from one sample, sequenced in a study of CD8 T cells in ankylosing spondylitis. TCRdb re-called the 5' RACE reads through MiXCR, storing one row per CDR3 protein. Here the sample spans 130,000 or so distinct CDR3 sequences, over 6% being singletons. The material sequenced was blood, either unsorted or a sorted T cell fraction (not recorded which). Every receptor here comes from a male donor with ankylosing spondylitis or in good health (not recorded which). Each CDR3 is given with its conserved first and last residue. Each record gives: clone size, J gene, D gene, V gene, CDR3 DNA, CDR3 protein. The D gene is left open where the match is weak. Only some rows state a clone size, as once, few, many or a class for expanded clones.

many,TRBJ1-1,NA,TRBV6-1,TGTGCCAGCAGCCCCTCGGGGGCTGTTGACACTGAAGCTTTCTTT,CASSPSGAVDTEAFF
many,TRBJ1-5,NA,TRBV28,TGTGCCAGCAGTCGTACGGGAGAGATGCGGCCCCAGCATTTT,CASSRTGEMRPQHF
many,TRBJ2-5,NA,TRBV5-1,TGCGCCAGCAGCTTACAGGGTTCCCAAGAGACCCAGTACTTC,CASSLQGSQETQYF
few,TRBJ2-7,NA,TRBV6-5,TGTGCCAGCAGTTACGGCAGGACCTACGAGCAGTACTTC,CASSYGRTYEQYF
many,TRBJ2-7,NA,TRBV7-2,TGTGCCAGCAGCGCGGGGGACAGGACCTACGAGCAGTACTTC,CASSAGDRTYEQYF
many,TRBJ1-5,TRBD1,TRBV5-1,TGCGCCAGCAGTCGCGACAGGGGGCGTCAGCCCCAGCATTTT,CASSRDRGRQPQHF
many,TRBJ2-1,TRBD2,TRBV9,TGTGCCAGCAGCGCATCCGGGACTAGCGGTTCCTACAATGAGCAGTTCTTC,CASSASGTSGSYNEQFF
many,TRBJ2-1,NA,TRBV20-1,TGCAGTGCCGAAGTTGTGAATGAGCAGTTCTTC,CSAEVVNEQFF
many,TRBJ1-4,NA,TRBV7-2,TGTGCCAGCAGCTTATCCCCGACCTCGACTAATGAAAAACTGTTTTTT,CASSLSPTSTNEKLFF
many,TRBJ2-2,NA,TRBV5-1,TGCGCCAGCAGCACAGGAGGACGGAGCACCGGGGAGCTGTTTTTT,CASSTGGRSTGELFF
many,TRBJ2-1,TRBD2,TRBV12-3/TRBV12-4,TGTGCCAGCGGCTCCCGGGGGGGTAGCGGGGCGAATGAGCAGTTCTTC,CASGSRGGSGANEQFF
many,TRBJ2-1,NA,TRBV9,TGTGCCAGCAGCGTAGAAGGTGGGAGGCCCCCCAATGAGCAGTTCTTC,CASSVEGGRPPNEQFF
many,TRBJ2-7,TRBD2,TRBV19,TGTGCCAGTAGCCTTACTAGCGGGGGTATCTACGAGCAGTACTTC,CASSLTSGGIYEQYF
NA,TRBJ2-2,TRBD2,TRBV20-1,TGCTGTGCTAGATGGGGGATAGCGGGAGTAACCGGGGAGCTGTTTTTT,CCARWGIAGVTGELFF
many,TRBJ2-7,NA,TRBV7-8,TGTGCCAGCAGCTTATTGGGGATTGAGGACGAGCAGTACTTC,CASSLLGIEDEQYF
NA,TRBJ2-1,TRBD1,TRBV5-6,TGTGCCAGCAGCTTGGCGGGGACAGAGACCTACAGGGAGCAGTTCTTC,CASSLAGTETYREQFF
many,TRBJ1-2,NA,TRBV7-8,TGTGCCAGCAGCCACAGGGAGGATGATGGCTACACCTTC,CASSHREDDGYTF
many,TRBJ1-2,NA,TRBV24-1,TGTGCCACCAGTGATTTGGGAGGGAACTATGGCTACACCTTC,CATSDLGGNYGYTF
NA,TRBJ1-5,NA,TRBV5-1,TGCGCCAGCAGGGAGGTTCGGCCCCAGCGTTTT,CASREVRPQRF
many,TRBJ1-2,NA,TRBV12-3/TRBV12-4,TGTGCCAGCAGTCAGCGGGATAACTATGGCTACACCTTC,CASSQRDNYGYTF
NA,TRBJ1-3,NA,TRBV7-2,TGTGCCAGCAGCTTAGGGTCCGACTCTGGAAACACCATATATTTT,CASSLGSDSGNTIYF
many,TRBJ2-1,TRBD1,TRBV5-6,TGTGCCAGCAGCTTGGTCCGGGACAGGGATAGGGATGAGCAGTTCTTC,CASSLVRDRDRDEQFF
few,TRBJ2-2,TRBD2,TRBV29-1,TGCAGCGCGGTCATTAGCGGGAGGGAACTCGGGGAGCTGTTTTTT,CSAVISGRELGELFF
NA,TRBJ1-2,NA,TRBV18,TGTGCCAGCTCACCACCAGAAGCGATCTATGGCTACACCTTC,CASSPPEAIYGYTF
many,TRBJ2-1,TRBD2,TRBV20-1,TGCAGTGCTAGACTAGCGGGAGGCGTGAATGAGCAGTTCTTC,CSARLAGGVNEQFF
many,TRBJ2-1,TRBD2,TRBV5-4,TGTGCCAGCAGACCGGGAGGAGAACTCTACAATGAGCAGTTCTTC,CASRPGGELYNEQFF
many,TRBJ2-3,TRBD1,TRBV5-6,TGTGCCAGCAGCTTAGGGACAGGGGGCTCAGATACGCAGTATTTT,CASSLGTGGSDTQYF
many,TRBJ1-6,TRBD1,TRBV18,TGTGCCAGCCACCCAGGGGGCCCAAATTCACCCCTCCACTTT,CASHPGGPNSPLHF
many,TRBJ2-7,TRBD2,TRBV12-3/TRBV12-4,TGTGCCAGCAGTCCAAGACTAGCGGCCGATCCCGAGCAGTACTTC,CASSPRLAADPEQYF
many,TRBJ1-1,NA,TRBV30,TGTGCCTGGAGTATCGCGGGGGGCGCATGGGCTTTCTTT,CAWSIAGGAWAFF
NA,TRBJ1-1,TRBD1,TRBV5-1,TGCGCCAGCGTCCTAATTCCGGGACAGGGATCTGAAGAAGCTTTCTTT,CASVLIPGQGSEEAFF
many,TRBJ2-7,NA,TRBV7-9,TGTGCCAGCAGCTTAGTTCTTCTTTCGGACGAGCAGTACTTC,CASSLVLLSDEQYF
many,TRBJ2-3,TRBD2,TRBV20-1,TGCAGTGCTAGGAACACTCTAGCGGGAGGTTCGGTTGCAGATACGCAGTATTTT,CSARNTLAGGSVADTQYF
many,TRBJ2-2,NA,TRBV5-1,TGCGCCAGCAGCCAGTCCGGGGAGCTGTTTTTT,CASSQSGELFF
many,TRBJ2-5,NA,TRBV14,TGTGCCAGCAGCCAATGGTCTGGCCAAGAGACCCAGTACTTC,CASSQWSGQETQYF
many,TRBJ2-3,TRBD2,TRBV7-2,TGTGCCAGCACCCCATGGGGGGAGGGCGCAGATACGCAGTATTTT,CASTPWGEGADTQYF
many,TRBJ1-1,NA,TRBV10-3,TGTGCCATCGGACGGGCAGCCACTGAAGCTTTCTTT,CAIGRAATEAFF
NA,TRBJ1-1,NA,TRBV4-3,TGCGCCAGCAGCCACCTCAAAAGGGGAGGGTTGAGCACTGAAGCTTTCTTT,CASSHLKRGGLSTEAFF
many,TRBJ1-4,NA,TRBV3-1,TGTGCCAGCAGCCACCTGGACGGAATTAATGAAAAACTGTTTTTT,CASSHLDGINEKLFF
many,TRBJ2-1,NA,TRBV20-1,TGCAGTGCCACCTCGGGATCCATAACTGAGCAGTTCTTC,CSATSGSITEQFF
many,TRBJ2-5,NA,TRBV9,TGTGCCAGCAGCCCCATAGCGGTAGAGGGCAAAGAGACCCAGTACTTC,CASSPIAVEGKETQYF
NA,TRBJ2-7,NA,TRBV14,TGTGCCAGCAGCCAAGCTTCTCTCTACGAGCAGTACTTC,CASSQASLYEQYF
many,TRBJ2-7,NA,TRBV29-1,TGCAGCGTTCGAGGACAGCCCTACGAGCAGTACTTC,CSVRGQPYEQYF
NA,TRBJ1-1,NA,TRBV6-1,TGTGCCAGCAGTGGGACGGTGAACACTGAAGCTTTCTTT,CASSGTVNTEAFF
many,TRBJ1-5,NA,TRBV12-3/TRBV12-4,TGTGCCAGCAGTGGGCCGGGCGCCTGGCCCCAGCATTTT,CASSGPGAWPQHF
many,TRBJ2-1,NA,TRBV6-5,TGTGCCAGCAGTTACAATGGGGGGAACGTCTATGAGCAGTTCTTC,CASSYNGGNVYEQFF
many,TRBJ1-1,NA,TRBV7-9,TGTGCCAGCAGCTGGTACATGACAGGCCCAACTGAAGCTTTCTTT,CASSWYMTGPTEAFF
many,TRBJ2-7,TRBD2,TRBV19,TGTGCCAGTAGGAAAGTCAGCGGGGAGAACTACGAGCAGTACTTC,CASRKVSGENYEQYF
many,TRBJ2-6,NA,TRBV20-1,TGCAGTGCTAGTCTTCAGTTTCTCTCTGGGGCCAACGTCCTGACTTTC,CSASLQFLSGANVLTF
few,TRBJ1-2,TRBD1,TRBV18,TGTGCCAGCTCACCACCGGGACAGCTGGGGGTGTCTGGCTACACCTTC,CASSPPGQLGVSGYTF
many,TRBJ1-1,NA,TRBV12-3/TRBV12-4,TGTGCCAGCAGTTTAAATCCCGCGGGGAACACTGAAGCTTTCTTT,CASSLNPAGNTEAFF
many,TRBJ2-3,NA,TRBV12-3/TRBV12-4,TGTGCCAGCACCCAACAGGGTAGCACAGATACGCAGTATTTT,CASTQQGSTDTQYF
many,TRBJ2-1,NA,TRBV20-1,TGCAGTGCGTCTTTGGGGCGGCAGGAACAGTTCTTC,CSASLGRQEQFF
many,TRBJ2-7,NA,TRBV29-1,TGCAGCGTTGTAGGGCAGGGCGCCTACGAGCAGTACTTC,CSVVGQGAYEQYF